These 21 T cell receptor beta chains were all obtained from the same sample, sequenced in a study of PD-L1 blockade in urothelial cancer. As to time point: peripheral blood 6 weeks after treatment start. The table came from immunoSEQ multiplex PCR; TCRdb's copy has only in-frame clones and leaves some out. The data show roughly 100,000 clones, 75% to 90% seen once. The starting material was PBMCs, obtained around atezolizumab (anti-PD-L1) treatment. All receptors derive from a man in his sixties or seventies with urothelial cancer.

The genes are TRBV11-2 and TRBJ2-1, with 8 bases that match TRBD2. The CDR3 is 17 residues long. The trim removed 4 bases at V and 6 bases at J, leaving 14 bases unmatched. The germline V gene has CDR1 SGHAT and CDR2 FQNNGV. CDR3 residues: CASSSISGILGSNEQFF. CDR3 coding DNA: TGTGCCAGCAGCTCGATTAGCGGGATATTGGGTAGCAATGAGCAGTTCTTC.

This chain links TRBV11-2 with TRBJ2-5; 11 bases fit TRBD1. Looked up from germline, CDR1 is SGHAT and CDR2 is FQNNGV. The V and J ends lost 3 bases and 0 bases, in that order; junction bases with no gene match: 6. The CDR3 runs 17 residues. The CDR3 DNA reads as TGTGCCAGCAGCTTTAGAGGGACAGGGGGGTACCAAGAGACCCAGTACTTC. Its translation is CASSFRGTGGYQETQYF.

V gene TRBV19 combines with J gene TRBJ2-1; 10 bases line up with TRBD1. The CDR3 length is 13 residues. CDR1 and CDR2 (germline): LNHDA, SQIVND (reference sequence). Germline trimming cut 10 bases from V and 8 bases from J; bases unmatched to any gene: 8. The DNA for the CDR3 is TGTGCCACTGGGGACAGGGGAGGCGATGAGCAGTTCTTC. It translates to CATGDRGGDEQFF.

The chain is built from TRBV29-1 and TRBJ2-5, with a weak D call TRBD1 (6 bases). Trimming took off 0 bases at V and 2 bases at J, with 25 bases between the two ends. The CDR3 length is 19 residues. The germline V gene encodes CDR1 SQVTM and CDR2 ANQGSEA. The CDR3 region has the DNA TGCAGCGTTGAAGATTTTCAGGGTAGCAGACAGGCCATTCAAGAGACCCAGTACTTC. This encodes CSVEDFQGSRQAIQETQYF.

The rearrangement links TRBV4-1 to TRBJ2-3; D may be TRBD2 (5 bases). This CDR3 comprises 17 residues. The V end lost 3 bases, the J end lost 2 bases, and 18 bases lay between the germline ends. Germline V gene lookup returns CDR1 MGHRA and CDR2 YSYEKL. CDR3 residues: CASSHPLDQRSTDTQYF. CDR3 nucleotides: TGCGCCAGCAGCCACCCACTAGACCAGCGGTCCACAGATACGCAGTATTTT.

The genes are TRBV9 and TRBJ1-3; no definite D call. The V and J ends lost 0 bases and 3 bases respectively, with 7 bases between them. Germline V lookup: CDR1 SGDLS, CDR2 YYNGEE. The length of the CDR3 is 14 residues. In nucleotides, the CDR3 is TGTGCCAGCAGCGTAGGAGGGAATGGAAACACCATATATTTT. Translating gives CASSVGGNGNTIYF. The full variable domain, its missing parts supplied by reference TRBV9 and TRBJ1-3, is DSGVTQTPKHLITATGQRVTLRCSPRSGDLSVYWYQQSLDQGLQFLIQYYNGEERAKGNILERFSAQQFPDLHSELNLSSLELGDSALYFCASSVGGNGNTIYFGEGSWLTVV.

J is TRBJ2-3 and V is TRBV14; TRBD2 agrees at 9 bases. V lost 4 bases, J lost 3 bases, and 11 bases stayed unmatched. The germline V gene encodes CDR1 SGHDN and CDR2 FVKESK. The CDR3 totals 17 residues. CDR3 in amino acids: CASSLGVSGSGTDTQYF. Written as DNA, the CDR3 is TGTGCCAGCAGCCTAGGCGTTAGCGGGAGTGGTACAGATACGCAGTATTTT.

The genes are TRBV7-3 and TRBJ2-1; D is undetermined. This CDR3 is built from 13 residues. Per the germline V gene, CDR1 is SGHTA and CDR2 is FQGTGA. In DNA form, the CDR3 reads TGTGACAGTTCTACGAGATCCTACAATGAGCAGTTCTTC. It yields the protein CDSSTRSYNEQFF.

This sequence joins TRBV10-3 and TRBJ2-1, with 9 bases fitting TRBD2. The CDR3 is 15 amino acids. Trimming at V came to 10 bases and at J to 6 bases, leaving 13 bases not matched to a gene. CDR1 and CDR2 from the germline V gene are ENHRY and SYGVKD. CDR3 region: CATGLANQIFNEQFF. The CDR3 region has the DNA TGTGCCACCGGACTAGCGAACCAGATCTTCAATGAGCAGTTCTTC.

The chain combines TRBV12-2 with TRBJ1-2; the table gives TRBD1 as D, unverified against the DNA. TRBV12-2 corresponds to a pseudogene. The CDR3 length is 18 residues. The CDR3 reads CASRPPNCTDSSIYGYTF. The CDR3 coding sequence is TGTGCAAGTCGCCCACCAAATTGTACGGACAGCTCCATTTATGGCTACACCTTC.

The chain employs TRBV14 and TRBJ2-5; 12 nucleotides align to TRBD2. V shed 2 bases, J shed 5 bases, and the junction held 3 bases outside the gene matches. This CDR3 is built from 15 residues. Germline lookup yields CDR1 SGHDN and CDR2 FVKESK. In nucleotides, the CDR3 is TGTGCCAGCAGCCAAATCACTAGCGGGAGGGAGACCCAGTACTTC. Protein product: CASSQITSGRETQYF.

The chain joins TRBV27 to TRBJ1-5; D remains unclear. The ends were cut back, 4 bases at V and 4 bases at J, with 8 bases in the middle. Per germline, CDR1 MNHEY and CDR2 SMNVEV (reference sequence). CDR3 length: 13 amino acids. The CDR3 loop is CASSSAGNQPQHF. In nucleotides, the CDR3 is TGTGCCAGCAGTTCTGCAGGAAATCAGCCCCAGCATTTT.

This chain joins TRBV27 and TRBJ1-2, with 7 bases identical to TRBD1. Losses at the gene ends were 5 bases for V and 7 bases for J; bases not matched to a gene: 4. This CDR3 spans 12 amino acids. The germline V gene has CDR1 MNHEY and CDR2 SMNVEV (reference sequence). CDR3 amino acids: CASSPSGGGYTF. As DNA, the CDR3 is TGTGCCAGCAGTCCCTCAGGGGGTGGCTACACCTTC.

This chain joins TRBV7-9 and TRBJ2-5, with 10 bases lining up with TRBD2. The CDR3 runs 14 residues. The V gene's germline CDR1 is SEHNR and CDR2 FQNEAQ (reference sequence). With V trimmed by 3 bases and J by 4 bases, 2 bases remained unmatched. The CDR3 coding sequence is TGTGCCAGCAGCTTTAAGCGGGGGGGAGAGACCCAGTACTTC. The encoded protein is CASSFKRGGETQYF.

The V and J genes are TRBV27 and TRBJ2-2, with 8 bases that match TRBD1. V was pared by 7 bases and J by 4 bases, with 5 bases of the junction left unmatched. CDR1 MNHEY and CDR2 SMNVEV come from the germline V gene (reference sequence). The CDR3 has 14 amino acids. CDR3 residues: CASTRDRTTGELFF. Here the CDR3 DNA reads TGTGCCAGCACCCGGGACAGGACCACCGGGGAGCTGTTTTTT.

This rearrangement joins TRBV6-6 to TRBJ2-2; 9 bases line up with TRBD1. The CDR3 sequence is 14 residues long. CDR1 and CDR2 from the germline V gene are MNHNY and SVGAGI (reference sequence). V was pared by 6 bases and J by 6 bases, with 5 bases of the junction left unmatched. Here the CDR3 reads CASRWTGDAGELFF. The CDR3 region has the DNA TGTGCCAGCAGGTGGACAGGGGACGCCGGGGAGCTGTTTTTT.

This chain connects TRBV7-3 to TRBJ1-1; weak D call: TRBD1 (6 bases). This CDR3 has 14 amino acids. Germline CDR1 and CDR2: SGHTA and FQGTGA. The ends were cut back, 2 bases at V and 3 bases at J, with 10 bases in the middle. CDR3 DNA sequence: TGTGCCAGCAGCTTATCAGGGGCGGACACTGAAGCTTTCTTT. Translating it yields CASSLSGADTEAFF.

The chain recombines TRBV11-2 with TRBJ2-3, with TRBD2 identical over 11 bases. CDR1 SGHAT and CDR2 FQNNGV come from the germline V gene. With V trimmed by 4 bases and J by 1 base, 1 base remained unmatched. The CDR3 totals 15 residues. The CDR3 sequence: CASSYSGGGTDTQYF. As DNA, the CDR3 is TGTGCCAGCAGCTATAGCGGGGGGGGCACAGATACGCAGTATTTT.

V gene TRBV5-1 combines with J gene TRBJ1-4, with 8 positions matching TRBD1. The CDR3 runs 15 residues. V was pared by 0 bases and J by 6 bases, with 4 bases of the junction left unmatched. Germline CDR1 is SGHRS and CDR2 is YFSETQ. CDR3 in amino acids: CASSLVGQVDEKLFF. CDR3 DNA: TGCGCCAGCAGCTTGGTGGGACAGGTAGATGAAAAACTGTTTTTT.

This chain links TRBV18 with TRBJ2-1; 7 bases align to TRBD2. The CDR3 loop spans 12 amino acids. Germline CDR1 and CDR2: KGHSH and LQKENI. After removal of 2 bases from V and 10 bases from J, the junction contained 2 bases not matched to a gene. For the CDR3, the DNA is TGTGCCAGCTCACCATCACTAGCGGAGCAGTTCTTC. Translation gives CASSPSLAEQFF.

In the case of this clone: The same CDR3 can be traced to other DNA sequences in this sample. The CDR3 loop is CSVEQSYEQYF. CDR3 coding DNA: TGCAGCGTTGAGCAGTCCTACGAGCAGTACTTC. V gene TRBV29-1 combines with J gene TRBJ2-7; D call uncertain. V lost 3 bases, J lost 1 base, and 4 bases lay in between. The CDR3 has 11 residues. Germline V gene lookup returns CDR1 SQVTM and CDR2 ANQGSEA.